This T cell receptor beta chain is from a study of shared clonotypes between healthy human individuals. Of note for this clone: Its antigen is unknown.

This CDR3 comprises 14 residues. Germline CDR1 SGDLS, CDR2 YYNGEE. The ends were cut back, 3 bases at V and 4 bases at J, with 13 bases in the middle. General observations from the study: What limited the represented genetic and exposure-history diversity was the small number of donors.

Assay: immunoSEQ multiplex PCR; the TCRdb copy retains only in-frame clones and omits some. The profile shows around 700,000 clones, 60% to 80% of them singletons. The receptor comes from a woman in her 30s in good health. Sequenced: memory CD4+ T cells sorted from blood. The subset: CD45RA-negative fraction. The chain employs TRBV9 and TRBJ1-2, with D possibly being TRBD1 (6 bases). CDR3 sequence (DNA): TGTGCCAGCAGCGCCTACAGGGCCCCCTATGGCTACACCTTC. Its protein is CASSAYRAPYGYTF.